This entry lists 14 T cell receptor beta chains sequenced from one sample in a study of tumor-infiltrating lymphocytes in primary liver carcinoma. Blood RNA came from unsorted whole blood; germline DNA was also extracted. The input was roughly 0.5 ug total RNA; TCR beta cDNA was made from it with a constant-region primer. What produced the TCR beta libraries was three nested multiplex PCR rounds using slightly modified ARM-PCR. Use of TRBV1-TRBV30 forward primers with a C-beta reverse primer characterized the first two PCR rounds, which lasted about 10 cycles each. Each CDR3 protein is one row after TCRdb ran MiXCR on the multiplex PCR reads. This sample yields approximately 210,000 distinct CDR3 sequences, of which about 65% are seen a single time; roughly 7% belongs to the top ten. Sequenced sample: peripheral blood. The source is a woman aged 60-75 years with primary liver carcinoma and hepatitis B virus infection.

Comment on this clonotype: Its ends do not fully match the called genes, so a read error is possible. This chain joins TRBV6-5 and TRBJ1-2; D perhaps matches TRBD1 (5 bases). Looked up from germline, CDR1 is MNHEY and CDR2 is SVGAGI. The CDR3 extends over 13 amino acids. The CDR3 loop reads CASRTAEVWGYAF. CDR3 sequence (DNA): TGTGCCAGCAGGACGGCGGAAGTCTGGGGCTACGCCTTC.

The table lists this clonotype with a count of one. This chain connects TRBV6-5 to TRBJ2-7; a possible D gene is TRBD1 (7 bases). Trimming took off 5 bases at V and 6 bases at J, with 17 bases between the two ends. The V gene's germline CDR1 is MNHEY and CDR2 SVGAGI. This CDR3 region has 14 residues. Here the CDR3 DNA reads TGTGCCAGCAGTCCTGGGGCAGGGGGGAGCGAGCAGTACTTC. It yields the protein CASSPGAGGSEQYF.

Comment on this clonotype: Compared with germline, one end of the junction differs, possibly owing to a read error. V and J are TRBV11-3 and TRBJ1-2; TRBD1 matches 7 bases. Germline V lookup: CDR1 SGHNT, CDR2 YENEEA. The CDR3 has 16 residues. Here the CDR3 DNA reads TGTGCCAGCAACTTAGAGAACCGGGGACAGCTCTATAGCTACACCTTC. It specifies CASNLENRGQLYSYTF. Complete variable domain (other parts from reference TRBV11-3 and TRBJ1-2): EAGVVQSPRYKIIEKKQPVAFWCNPISGHNTLYWYLQNLGQGPELLIRYENEEAVDDSQLPKDRFSAERLKGVDSTLKIQPAELGDSAVYLCASNLENRGQLYSYTFGSGTRLTVV.

This chain joins TRBV6-1 and TRBJ2-7; TRBD2 might be the D (5 bases). CDR1 and CDR2 (germline): MNHNS, SASEGT. The ends were cut back, 3 bases at V and 1 base at J, with 13 bases in the middle. The CDR3 spans 15 residues. The DNA of the CDR3 is TGTGCCAGCAGTGACCTGAAGACGGGATCCTACGAGCAGTACTTC. This sequence encodes CASSDLKTGSYEQYF.

This clonotype has ten or more counts. V and J are TRBV12-3 or TRBV12-4 and TRBJ2-7, with D perhaps TRBD1 (6 bases). The CDR3 has 16 amino acids. The V and J ends lost 5 bases and 4 bases respectively, with 21 bases between them. The DNA for the CDR3 is TGTGCCAGCAGTGAGTCCGGGACAAGGGCCGAATACGAGCAGTACTTC. It specifies CASSESGTRAEYEQYF.

With regard to this clonotype: A single base separates this from a much larger clone, so it may be a read error. The rearrangement uses TRBV29-1 and TRBJ1-1; TRBD1 might be the D (5 bases). Trimming removed 6 bases from V and 6 bases from J, with 14 bases in between. Germline V lookup: CDR1 SQVTM, CDR2 ANQGSEA. The CDR3 runs to 12 residues. CDR3 region: CSVSQCRAEAFF. CDR3 in DNA: TGCAGCGTCTCTCAGTGCAGGGCTGAAGCTTTCTTT.

As concerns this clonotype: One junction end disagrees with the germline gene, perhaps due to a read error. CDR3 in amino acids: CVSSLVGVKADTQYF. As DNA, the CDR3 is TGTGTCAGCAGCCTAGTCGGGGTGAAGGCGGATACGCAGTATTTT. The chain recombines TRBV5-4 with TRBJ2-3; maybe TRBD2 (5 bases). The V gene's germline CDR1 is SGHNT and CDR2 YYREEE (reference sequence). The length of the CDR3 is 15 residues.

This clonotype was detected only a few times. A much larger clone lies one base from this, so it may be a read error. V and J are TRBV6-5 and TRBJ1-2, with D unresolved. Germline values: CDR1 MNHEY, CDR2 SVGAGI. There are 11 residues in the CDR3. The CDR3 here is CAGRKDYGYTF. DNA of the CDR3: TGTGCCGGCAGGAAGGACTATGGCTACACCTTC.

This clonotype was seen ten or more times. The chain is built from TRBV14 and TRBJ2-7; 9 bases map to TRBD2. Trimming cost V 1 base and J 3 bases; bases outside gene matches: 7. Germline V gives CDR1 SGHDN, CDR2 FVKESK. The CDR3 length is 16 residues. The CDR3 nucleotides read TGTGCCAGCAGCCAAGCTCGGTATAGCGGGGGCTACGAGCAGTACTTC. Residues: CASSQARYSGGYEQYF.

A note on this clonotype: The conserved final phenylalanine or tryptophan is absent from the CDR3, which likely points to a read error. The rearrangement uses TRBV5-5 and TRBJ1-2; D is undetermined. Trimming stripped 2 bases from V and 6 bases from J, with 11 bases between. The germline gives CDR1 SGHKS, CDR2 YYEKEE (reference sequence). There are 13 residues in the CDR3. CDR3 amino acids: CASSFHSYHGYTL. DNA of the CDR3: TGTGCCAGCAGCTTTCACAGCTACCATGGCTACACCTTA.

This clonotype came up once. V gene TRBV5-6 combines with J gene TRBJ2-5; TRBD2 is a possible D gene (6 bases). This CDR3 is 12 amino acids long. Germline CDR1 SGHDT, CDR2 YYEEEE. This CDR3 is CANSWRVGTQYF. CDR3 DNA sequence: TGTGCGAACAGCTGGAGGGTAGGGACCCAGTACTTC.

About this clonotype itself: A junction end diverges from the germline sequence, so it may reflect a read error. The CDR3 loop reads CAVSESPFRAYEQYF. The CDR3 region has the DNA TGTGCCGTCAGTGAGTCCCCATTCCGAGCCTACGAGCAGTACTTC. The rearrangement uses TRBV10-3 and TRBJ2-7; D gene uncertain. The germline V gene encodes CDR1 ENHRY and CDR2 SYGVKD. The CDR3 sequence is 15 residues long.

For this clonotype: With a much larger clone just one base away, this may be a read error. The chain employs TRBV5-4 and TRBJ1-5, with D perhaps matching TRBD1 (5 bases). The V and J ends lost 4 bases and 5 bases respectively, with 10 bases between them. The length of the CDR3 is 13 residues. Germline CDR1 SGHNT, CDR2 YYREEE (reference sequence). CDR3 amino acids: CASSSDRDQPQHF. CDR3 DNA sequence: TGTGCCAGCAGCAGTGACAGAGATCAGCCCCAGCATTTT. The variable domain in full, with the rest retrieved from reference TRBV5-4 and TRBJ1-5, is ETGVTQSPTHLIKTRGQQVTLRCSSQSGHNTVSWYQQALGQGPQFIFQYYREEENGRGNFPPRFSGLQFPNYSSELNVNALELDDSALYLCASSSDRDQPQHFGDGTRLSIL.

With respect to this clonotype: At one of its ends the junction is not consistent with the germline gene, which may arise from a read error. CDR3 coding DNA: TGTGCAAGCAGCTCCTCCCGGGGTGGTGCAGTTGGCTACACCTTC. Protein product: CASSSSRGGAVGYTF. The chain recombines TRBV11-3 with TRBJ1-2; no firm D call. CDR1 SGHNT and CDR2 YENEEA come from the germline V gene. This CDR3 spans 15 amino acids.